Below, 16 T cell receptor beta chains from the same sample are listed, as sequenced in a study of T cell clonotyping in hematopoietic cell transplantation. Data came from immunoSEQ multiplex PCR; TCRdb stores just in-frame clones and leaves some out. The table shows approximately 6,900 clones, with about 91% occurring only once. The material sequenced was PBMCs, taken 100 days after allogeneic stem cell transplant. The origin of the receptors is a young adult male patient who had an allogeneic stem cell transplant from a related donor, so the T cells may come from the graft donor. Some clones in this sample may be carry-over from other donors' samples.

V is TRBV4-1 and J is TRBJ1-4, with D uncertain. This CDR3 spans 16 amino acids. The ends were cut back, 3 bases at V and 7 bases at J, with 18 bases in the middle. Per germline, CDR1 MGHRA and CDR2 YSYEKL. The chain's CDR3 is CASSQSIQQEGEKLFF. CDR3 bases: TGCGCCAGCAGCCAGAGCATACAGCAGGAAGGTGAAAAACTGTTTTTT.

This chain connects TRBV30 to TRBJ2-7; TRBD1 might be the D (5 bases). The CDR3 has 15 amino acids. Germline V CDR1 and CDR2: GTSNPN, SVGIG (reference sequence). V gave up 2 bases and J gave up 2 bases, with 16 bases separating them. Here the CDR3 reads CAWSPSDILTYEQYV. The CDR3 bases are TGTGCCTGGAGTCCCTCGGACATTCTAACCTACGAGCAGTACGTC.

J is TRBJ2-2 and V is TRBV7-9; D perhaps matches TRBD1 (6 bases). V was clipped by 4 bases and J by 6 bases, with 12 bases between them. The CDR3 loop spans 14 amino acids. The germline CDR1 and CDR2 sequences are SEHNR and FQNEAQ (reference sequence). The CDR3 region is CASSSSRGPGELFF. The DNA of the CDR3 is TGTGCCAGCAGCTCAAGCAGGGGACCCGGGGAGCTGTTTTTT.

The rearrangement links TRBV10-1 to TRBJ2-2, with TRBD2 matching 11 bases. Germline CDR1 is WNHNN and CDR2 is SYGVQD (reference sequence). The CDR3 sequence is 16 residues long. The ends lost 5 bases at V and 6 bases at J; junction bases unmatched: 8. CDR3 DNA sequence: TGCGCCAGCAGTCCCACTAGCGGGAGTAGCGCCGGGGAGCTGTTTTTT. Translation gives CASSPTSGSSAGELFF.

The chain employs TRBV30 and TRBJ1-1; TRBD1 is a possible D gene (5 bases). With 1 base removed from V and 4 bases from J, the gap between germline ends came to 10 bases. CDR1 and CDR2 (germline): GTSNPN, SVGIG (reference sequence). The CDR3 has 13 residues. The CDR3 spells CAWSAGTGTEAFF. CDR3 nucleotide sequence: TGTGCCTGGAGTGCTGGGACGGGCACTGAAGCTTTCTTT.

J is TRBJ1-5 and V is TRBV27, with TRBD1 identical over 7 bases. This CDR3 comprises 14 residues. J lost 9 bases, V lost 3 bases, and 8 bases had no gene match. Germline V gene data show CDR1 as MNHEY and CDR2 as SMNVEV (reference sequence). The DNA of the CDR3 is TGTGCCAGCAGTTTGGGACAGTCCCTTATGCCCCAGCATTTT. Encoded protein: CASSLGQSLMPQHF.

The J gene is TRBJ2-3, the V gene TRBV5-5, with 7 bases lining up with TRBD2. The CDR3 sequence is 16 residues long. Per germline, CDR1 SGHKS and CDR2 YYEKEE (reference sequence). Trimming at V came to 4 bases and at J to 6 bases, leaving 14 bases not matched to a gene. The CDR3 protein is CASSLGRGEGLDTQYF. CDR3 coding DNA: TGTGCCAGCAGCCTGGGGCGAGGGGAGGGTCTCGATACGCAGTATTTT.

The J gene is TRBJ2-5, the V gene TRBV2, with TRBD2 matching over 13 bases. CDR3 length: 15 amino acids. V lost 5 bases and J lost 5; bases outside the gene matches: 5. The germline V gene has CDR1 SNHLY and CDR2 FYNNEI. The CDR3: CASSRTSGSGETQYF. For the CDR3, the DNA is TGTGCCAGCAGTCGGACTAGCGGGAGTGGGGAGACCCAGTACTTC.

The chain has TRBV2 and TRBJ2-3, with D uncertain. This CDR3 has 15 amino acids. Germline CDR1 reads SNHLY; CDR2 reads FYNNEI. Trimming took off 6 bases at V and 0 bases at J, with 13 bases between the two ends. CDR3 DNA sequence: TGTGCCAGCAGACGAACAGACCATAGCACAGATACGCAGTATTTT. It encodes CASRRTDHSTDTQYF.

The gene calls are TRBV7-3 and TRBJ2-5; 10 positions agree with TRBD2. The CDR3 sequence is 13 residues long. Germline V gene lookup returns CDR1 SGHTA and CDR2 FQGTGA. The V segment lost 3 bases and the J segment 5 bases; nucleotides outside the gene matches: 0. The CDR3 nucleotides are TGTGCCAGCAGCTTTAGCGGGAGGGAGACCCAGTACTTC. Protein: CASSFSGRETQYF. Full variable domain (missing parts from reference TRBV7-3 and TRBJ2-5): GAGVSQTPSNKVTEKGKYVELRCDPISGHTALYWYRQSLGQGPEFLIYFQGTGAADDSGLPNDRFFAVRPEGSVSTLKIQRTERGDSAVYLCASSFSGRETQYFGPGTRLLVL.

The chain uses TRBV6-5 and TRBJ2-3, with a weak D call TRBD2 (6 bases). The V gene's germline CDR1 is MNHEY and CDR2 SVGAGI. The CDR3 is made up of 14 amino acids. Deletions cut 6 bases from V and 5 bases from J, with 15 bases between. The CDR3 protein is CASRLSGSGDTQYF. The CDR3 DNA sequence: TGTGCCAGCAGACTGTCTGGTAGCGGAGATACGCAGTATTTT.

The chain recombines TRBV4-3 with TRBJ2-1; 9 bases are shared with TRBD2. V gave up 2 bases and J gave up 5 bases; unmatched junction bases: 16. CDR1 LGHNA and CDR2 YSLEER come from the germline V gene. The CDR3 loop spans 19 amino acids. CDR3 amino acids: CASSQSSRAASGNNNEQFF. Written as DNA, the CDR3 is TGCGCCAGCAGCCAATCTTCGAGGGCGGCTAGCGGGAACAACAATGAGCAGTTCTTC.

The CDR3 reads CASSFGPKETQYF. The DNA for the CDR3 is TGTGCCAGCAGCTTCGGCCCGAAGGAGACCCAGTACTTC. This sequence joins TRBV11-2 and TRBJ2-5; D unresolved. V shed 3 bases and J shed 5 bases, with 10 bases lying between them. The CDR3 loop spans 13 amino acids. The germline CDR1 and CDR2 sequences are SGHAT and FQNNGV. Looking up the rest from reference TRBV11-2 and TRBJ2-5 gives the full variable domain: EAGVAQSPRYKIIEKRQSVAFWCNPISGHATLYWYQQILGQGPKLLIQFQNNGVVDDSQLPKDRFSAERLKGVDSTLKIQPAKLEDSAVYLCASSFGPKETQYFGPGTRLLVL.

V and J are TRBV30 and TRBJ2-5; D is possibly TRBD1 or TRBD2 (6 bases each). Germline assignment: CDR1 GTSNPN and CDR2 SVGIG (reference sequence). The CDR3 is 13 residues long. V gave up 3 bases and J gave up 5 bases, with 13 bases separating them. The CDR3: CAWRKGGRETQYF. CDR3 in DNA: TGTGCCTGGAGGAAGGGGGGAAGGGAGACCCAGTACTTC.

The chain carries TRBV6-5 and TRBJ1-1; 8 positions match TRBD1. Unmatched junction bases numbered 4, after V lost 0 bases and J lost 4 bases. This CDR3 has 15 residues. CDR1 MNHEY and CDR2 SVGAGI come from the germline V gene. The CDR3 coding sequence is TGTGCCAGCAGTTACTCGTACGGACAGGGCACTGAAGCTTTCTTT. This encodes CASSYSYGQGTEAFF.

This chain links TRBV7-9 with TRBJ1-1; D is unresolved. This CDR3 has 16 amino acids. In germline, CDR1 is SEHNR, CDR2 FQNEAQ (reference sequence). The germline V and J ends were trimmed by 5 bases and 0 bases, with 16 bases remaining between them. In DNA form, the CDR3 reads TGTGCCAGCAGCCCCCACCCGGACTGGATGAACACTGAAGCTTTCTTT. It specifies CASSPHPDWMNTEAFF.